The 19 T cell receptor beta chains below come from one sample, sequenced in a study of metastatic and nonmetastatic thyroid tumors. TCRdb ran MiXCR on the PCR reads. The sample records 40,000 to 45,000 clones, roughly 3.1% being singletons. Until they underwent thyroid surgery, no patient had received any treatment. Sequenced input: blood. Receptors were obtained from a female donor with papillary thyroid cancer or a benign thyroid nodule (not recorded which). Some clones in this sample may be carry-over from other donors' samples.

In this sample, this clone turned up a few times. V gene TRBV6-1 combines with J gene TRBJ1-2; D is uncertain. Germline V CDR1 and CDR2: MNHNS, SASEGT. The germline V and J ends were trimmed by 0 bases and 1 base, with 15 bases remaining between them. The CDR3 is 17 amino acids. The CDR3 DNA follows: TGTGCCAGCAGTGAAGCGCTTCACGGTGCGGGTAACTATGGCTACACCTTC. Amino acids: CASSEALHGAGNYGYTF.

Ten or more counts support this clone. The J gene is TRBJ2-1, the V gene TRBV5-8; 8 bases are shared with TRBD1. This CDR3 comprises 14 residues. The V and J ends lost 7 bases and 1 base, in that order; junction bases with no gene match: 4. Germline V lookup: CDR1 SGHTS, CDR2 YDEGEE. CDR3 sequence: CASFQGASYNEQFF. CDR3 DNA sequence: TGTGCCAGCTTTCAGGGGGCATCCTACAATGAGCAGTTCTTC. Combining the CDR3 with reference TRBV5-8 and TRBJ2-1 gives the whole variable domain EAGVTQSPTHLIKTRGQQATLRCSPISGHTSVYWYQQALGLGLQFLLWYDEGEERNRGNFPPRFSGRQFPNYSSELNVNALELEDSALYLCASFQGASYNEQFFGPGTRLTVL.

This clone was picked up many times. This chain connects TRBV27 to TRBJ2-7, with TRBD1 as a possible D gene (5 bases). V lost 6 bases to trimming and J lost 1 base, with 13 bases between them. CDR1 and CDR2 (germline): MNHEY, SMNVEV (reference sequence). The CDR3 length is 14 residues. The CDR3 DNA reads as TGTGCCAGCAGCCTCTCCCAGGGATCCTACGAGCAGTACTTC. Translated, it gives CASSLSQGSYEQYF.

This clone was seen repeatedly, ten times or more. V is TRBV2 and J is TRBJ2-1, with D perhaps TRBD2 (5 bases). Trimming took off 4 bases at V and 9 bases at J, with 16 bases between the two ends. Germline CDR1 SNHLY, CDR2 FYNNEI. The CDR3 totals 14 residues. CDR3 DNA: TGTGCCAGCAGTGGACTACAGAAAAGGAGTGAGCAGTTCTTC. The encoded protein is CASSGLQKRSEQFF.

This clone showed up many times. Other nucleotide sequences in the sample specify the same CDR3. This rearrangement joins TRBV27 to TRBJ1-2, with 8 bases that match TRBD1. This CDR3 is 14 amino acids long. The germline V gene has CDR1 MNHEY and CDR2 SMNVEV (reference sequence). The V segment lost 5 bases and the J segment 7 bases; nucleotides outside the gene matches: 9. CDR3 DNA sequence: TGTGCCAGCAGTCCAGACAGGGGAGCGGGTGGCTACACCTTC. It codes for CASSPDRGAGGYTF.

The sample holds many counts of this clone. The rearrangement uses TRBV7-3 and TRBJ2-1, with D perhaps TRBD1 (6 bases). This CDR3 spans 16 amino acids. Trimming left V 1 base short and J 2 bases short, with 12 bases between. Germline V gene data show CDR1 as SGHTA and CDR2 as FQGTGA. In DNA, the CDR3 is TGTGCCAGCAGCTTAAGGTACAGGGAGACCTACAATGAGCAGTTCTTC. Translating it yields CASSLRYRETYNEQFF.

This clone was counted ten times or more. V is TRBV7-9 and J is TRBJ1-1, with 10 bases aligning to TRBD1. The V gene end was trimmed by 4 bases and the J gene end by 7 bases; junction bases not matched to a gene: 0. The CDR3 extends over 12 amino acids. Germline loops: CDR1 SEHNR, CDR2 FQNEAQ (reference sequence). This chain's CDR3 is CASSWDRGEAFF. CDR3 nucleotides: TGTGCCAGCAGCTGGGACAGGGGTGAAGCTTTCTTT.

This clone was detected a few times. The chain couples TRBV6-1 to TRBJ2-7, with 10 bases fitting TRBD2. The length of the CDR3 is 14 residues. The germline CDR1 and CDR2 sequences are MNHNS and SASEGT. Losses at the gene ends were 5 bases for V and 4 bases for J; bases not matched to a gene: 5. CDR3: CASSRTSGRYEQYF. The CDR3 bases are TGTGCCAGCAGTCGGACTAGCGGTAGGTACGAGCAGTACTTC.

This clone has a handful of counts. The genes are TRBV6-1 and TRBJ2-7; 7 nucleotides line up with TRBD1. Germline CDR1 is MNHNS and CDR2 is SASEGT. V shed 6 bases, J shed 3 bases, and the junction held 8 bases outside the gene matches. There are 14 residues in the CDR3. CDR3 region: CASRTRGRVYEQYF. Here the CDR3 DNA reads TGTGCCAGCAGAACTAGGGGGCGTGTCTACGAGCAGTACTTC.

This clone was observed many times. Given the absence of the conserved phenylalanine or tryptophan at the CDR3 end, a read error is likely. V gene TRBV4-2 combines with J gene TRBJ1-1; no firm D call. CDR1 and CDR2 from the germline V gene are LGHNA and YNFKEQ. CDR3 size: 17 residues. V dropped 4 bases and J dropped 2 bases, with 20 bases sitting between them. CDR3 bases: TGTGCCAGCAGCCGCTCACAAGCCTTCTGGGATAACACTGAAGCTTTCTCT. Protein: CASSRSQAFWDNTEAFS.

This clone was found many times. The chain joins TRBV4-2 to TRBJ2-1, with 14 positions matching TRBD2. The CDR3 runs to 17 residues. Germline loops: CDR1 LGHNA, CDR2 YNFKEQ. Trimming removed 0 bases from V and 6 bases from J; junction bases left unmatched: 4. Here the CDR3 DNA reads TGTGCCAGCAGCCAAGATGGGACTAGCGGGAGTTTCAATGAGCAGTTCTTC. Its translation: CASSQDGTSGSFNEQFF.

This clone was seen once. Possible read error: a much larger clone is one base away. V gene TRBV6-1 combines with J gene TRBJ1-6, with 12 bases lining up with TRBD1. The CDR3 contains 15 residues. CDR1 is MNHNS and CDR2 is SASEGT in the germline V gene. CDR3 sequence: CASSDSGQGASPLHF. DNA for the CDR3: TGTGCCAGCAGTGACTCGGGACAGGGGGCCTCACCACTCCACTTT.

In its sample, this clone was seen a few times. V gene TRBV6-5 combines with J gene TRBJ1-5; tentatively, D is TRBD1 (6 bases). Trimming shortened V by 1 base and J by 3 bases, and 10 bases separated the two germline ends. Germline CDR1 reads MNHEY; CDR2 reads SVGAGI. This CDR3 is 15 amino acids long. For the CDR3, the DNA is TGTGCCAGCAGTTACTTGGGGGCTAACAATCAGCCCCAGCATTTT. This sequence encodes CASSYLGANNQPQHF.

This clone was seen a few times. The chain links TRBV6-2 or TRBV6-3 to TRBJ1-1; D possibly corresponds to TRBD1 (5 bases). Trimming removed 4 bases at V and 4 bases at J, with 13 bases between. Germline assignment: CDR1 MNHEY and CDR2 SVGEGT. The CDR3 runs 14 residues. CDR3 sequence: CASSFRVRGTEAFF. In DNA, the CDR3 is TGTGCCAGCAGTTTCAGGGTGCGAGGCACTGAAGCTTTCTTT.

V is TRBV6-2 or TRBV6-3 and J is TRBJ1-6; D possibly corresponds to TRBD1 (5 bases). This CDR3 is built from 14 residues. Germline V gene data show CDR1 as MNHEY and CDR2 as SVGEGT. Trimming took off 10 bases at V and 7 bases at J, with 17 bases between the two ends. The CDR3 sequence: CANSAGTGNSPLHF. The CDR3 DNA sequence: TGTGCCAACTCAGCAGGTACAGGCAATTCACCCCTCCACTTT.

At least ten counts were recorded for this clone. The rearrangement joins TRBV6-1 to TRBJ2-5; the match to TRBD2 covers 8 bases. V lost 7 bases and J lost 1; bases outside the gene matches: 5. The CDR3 spans 14 residues. Germline CDR1 and CDR2: MNHNS and SASEGT. The CDR3 spells CASKKGLVQETQYF. CDR3 bases: TGTGCCAGCAAAAAGGGACTAGTCCAAGAGACCCAGTACTTC.

V usage is TRBV6-4 and J usage is TRBJ1-2, with a tentative D call TRBD1 (6 bases). Germline CDR1 reads MRHNA; CDR2 reads SNTAGT. The CDR3 extends over 14 amino acids. V dropped 8 bases and J dropped 4 bases, with 17 bases sitting between them. In DNA, the CDR3 is TGTGCCAGCTCCAGGACCGTGACAGGCTATGGCTACACCTTC. Translation: CASSRTVTGYGYTF.

This clone was seen ten or more times. The gene calls are TRBV28 and TRBJ2-2; no definite D call. Germline V CDR1 and CDR2: MDHEN, SYDVKM. The V end was cut by 5 bases, the J end by 2 bases, with 15 bases between. The CDR3 contains 16 residues. For the CDR3, the DNA is TGTGCCAGCAGTCCCCGACAACGAACCAACACCGGGGAGCTGTTTTTT. Its protein is CASSPRQRTNTGELFF.

The chain carries TRBV11-2 and TRBJ1-1; TRBD1 aligns across 8 bases. After removal of 2 bases from V and 5 bases from J, the junction contained 4 bases not matched to a gene. This CDR3 is 14 amino acids long. Germline CDR1 and CDR2: SGHAT and FQNNGV. The chain's CDR3 is CASSLQGAGTEAFF. CDR3 in DNA: TGTGCCAGCAGCTTACAGGGGGCTGGGACTGAAGCTTTCTTT.